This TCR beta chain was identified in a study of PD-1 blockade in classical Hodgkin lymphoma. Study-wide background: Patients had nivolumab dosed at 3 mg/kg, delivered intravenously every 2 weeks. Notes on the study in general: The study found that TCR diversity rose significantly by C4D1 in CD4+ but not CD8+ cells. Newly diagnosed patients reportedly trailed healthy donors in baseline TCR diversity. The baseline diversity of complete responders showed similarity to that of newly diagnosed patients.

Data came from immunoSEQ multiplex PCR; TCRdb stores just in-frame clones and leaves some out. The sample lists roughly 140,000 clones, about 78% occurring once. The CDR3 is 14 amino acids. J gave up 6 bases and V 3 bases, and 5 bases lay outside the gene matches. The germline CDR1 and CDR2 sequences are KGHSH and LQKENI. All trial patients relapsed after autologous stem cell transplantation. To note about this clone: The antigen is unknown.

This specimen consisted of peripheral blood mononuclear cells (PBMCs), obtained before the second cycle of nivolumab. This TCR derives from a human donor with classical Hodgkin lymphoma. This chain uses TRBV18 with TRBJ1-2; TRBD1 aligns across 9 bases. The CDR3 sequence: CASSPTRTGDGYTF. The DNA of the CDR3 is TGTGCCAGCTCACCTACCAGGACAGGGGATGGCTACACCTTC.